This TCR beta chain was observed in a study of cytomegalovirus exposure and HLA in healthy donors. General study points: Exclusion as indistinguishable affected some V segments, including TRBV6-2 and TRBV6-3. The availability of immune exposure information extended only to CMV serostatus.

Germline CDR1 is SGDLS and CDR2 is YYNGEE. V trimming: 0 bases; J trimming: 5 bases; junction bases outside the gene matches: 7. There are 15 residues in the CDR3. A remark on this clone: Antigen unknown.

A multiplex PCR was run with 60 Vbeta primers and 13 Jbeta primers. The assay was immunoSEQ multiplex PCR, and TCRdb's table has in-frame clones only and misses some. The sample contains roughly 240,000 clones, roughly 84% of which appear only once. The TCR was taken from a girl aged 2-9 years in good health and CMV-seronegative. Sequenced input: PBMCs. V gene TRBV9 combines with J gene TRBJ1-1, with 7 bases fitting TRBD1. The CDR3 nucleotides are TGTGCCAGCAGCGTAGAGCCCAGGGGGGAGACTGAAGCTTTCTTT. Amino acids: CASSVEPRGETEAFF.